The present T cell receptor beta chain was sequenced within a study of T cell responses to AZD1222 COVID-19 vaccine. Regarding the study as a whole: A reported finding is that nearly half of spike-specific TCRs target unmutated variant regions. Spike-specific TCRs gained breadth and depth after people received two AZD1222 doses. There were vaccine-associated CD4 TCRs across spike, dominant at 160-218 and 743-854.

Data came from immunoSEQ multiplex PCR; TCRdb stores just in-frame clones and leaves some out. The profile shows around 140,000 clones, under 95% of them singletons. Notes on this clone: Antigen: not known.

The junction had 3 bases not matched to a gene; V was cut back by 7 bases and J by 6 bases. CDR1 and CDR2 (germline): KGHDR, SFDVKD. This CDR3 is built from 13 residues. The specimen comprised peripheral blood, sampled on day 0 of AZD1222 vaccination. The receptor comes from an adult in good health. The chain uses TRBV24-1 and TRBJ1-5, with TRBD1 matching over 9 bases. CDR3 residues: CATSTGGGQPQHF. In nucleotides, the CDR3 is TGTGCCACCAGCACAGGGGGCGGTCAGCCCCAGCATTTT.